These T cell receptor beta chains were read from a single sample in a study of response to subunit inactivated influenza vaccine. TCRdb reanalysed the RT-PCR reads using MiXCR and keeps one entry per CDR3 protein. The sample lists over 650,000 distinct CDR3 sequences; around 18% were seen once. The starting material was PBMCs from blood, obtained roughly 5 days after vaccination. These receptors all come from a man between 50 and 59 years old who received an inactivated influenza vaccine. CDR3s include the opening cysteine and the closing phenylalanine or tryptophan. Fields, in order: CDR3 protein, CDR3 DNA, J gene, D gene, V gene, clone size. A D gene is named only where the DNA matches it firmly. Expanded clones are given a class, and other clones once, few, many or no size at all.

CDR3: CASSYLTASSTDTQYF
DNA: TGTGCCAGCAGTTACCTGACGGCTTCTAGCACAGATACGCAGTATTTT
J: TRBJ2-3
D: -
V: TRBV6-5
size: few

CDR3: CSAPLPTGNEKLFF
DNA: TGCAGTGCGCCGTTACCCACCGGAAATGAAAAACTGTTTTTT
J: TRBJ1-4
D: -
V: TRBV20-1
size: few

CDR3: CASSLGGPRGYTF
DNA: TGTGCCAGCAGCTTAGGGGGACCCAGGGGCTACACCTTC
J: TRBJ1-2
D: -
V: TRBV7-6
size: -

CDR3: CASSLGSSSLRTGELFF
DNA: TGTGCCAGCAGCTTAGGGTCGTCTAGTCTTCGCACCGGGGAGCTGTTTTTT
J: TRBJ2-2
D: -
V: TRBV7-2
size: few

CDR3: CASSLLLAGGQSDTQYF
DNA: TGTGCCAGCAGTTTACTTCTAGCGGGGGGGCAATCAGATACGCAGTATTTT
J: TRBJ2-3
D: TRBD2
V: TRBV27
size: few

CDR3: CASGNGLSSYEQYF
DNA: TGTGCCAGCGGGAACGGGCTAAGCTCCTACGAGCAGTACTTC
J: TRBJ2-7
D: -
V: TRBV6-2/TRBV6-3
size: few

CDR3: CASSQISTHTTGYTF
DNA: TGTGCCAGCAGCCAAATCTCGACACACACCACTGGCTACACCTTC
J: TRBJ1-2
D: -
V: TRBV3-1
size: -

CDR3: CSARRGQGGGEQYF
DNA: TGCAGTGCTAGAAGGGGACAGGGTGGAGGCGAGCAGTACTTC
J: TRBJ2-7
D: TRBD1
V: TRBV20-1
size: -

CDR3: CASSLWDRVDEQYF
DNA: TGTGCCAGCAGCTTATGGGACAGGGTCGACGAGCAGTACTTC
J: TRBJ2-7
D: TRBD1
V: TRBV7-2
size: -

CDR3: CSAREARLNTGELFF
DNA: TGCAGTGCTAGAGAAGCAAGATTGAACACCGGGGAGCTGTTTTTT
J: TRBJ2-2
D: -
V: TRBV20-1
size: -

CDR3: CASSETVTQYF
DNA: TGTGCCAGCAGTGAGACAGTGACGCAGTATTTT
J: TRBJ2-3
D: -
V: TRBV6-1
size: -

CDR3: CAWSVGGGGYEQYF
DNA: TGTGCCTGGAGTGTAGGCGGCGGGGGTTACGAGCAGTACTTC
J: TRBJ2-7
D: TRBD2
V: TRBV30
size: -

CDR3: CASSQLRGTEDEQFF
DNA: TGTGCCAGCAGCCAGTTGAGGGGCACGGAGGATGAGCAGTTCTTC
J: TRBJ2-1
D: -
V: TRBV7-8
size: few

CDR3: CASSLGRDRGTYEQYF
DNA: TGTGCCAGCAGCTTAGGCCGGGACAGGGGTACCTACGAGCAGTACTTC
J: TRBJ2-7
D: TRBD1
V: TRBV13
size: -

CDR3: CASTSGGIPSYNEQFF
DNA: TGCGCCAGCACTAGCGGGGGGATACCCTCCTACAATGAGCAGTTCTTC
J: TRBJ2-1
D: TRBD2
V: TRBV5-1
size: few

CDR3: CASSSSESEFF
DNA: TGTGCCAGCAGCTCCTCAGAGTCGGAGTTCTTC
J: TRBJ2-1
D: -
V: TRBV7-9
size: many

CDR3: CASRLGTANTGELFF
DNA: TGCGCCAGCAGACTCGGGACGGCGAACACCGGGGAGCTGTTTTTT
J: TRBJ2-2
D: -
V: TRBV5-1
size: few

CDR3: CASSYHRDKERETQYF
DNA: TGTGCCAGCAGTTATCACCGGGACAAAGAAAGGGAGACCCAGTACTTC
J: TRBJ2-5
D: -
V: TRBV12-3/TRBV12-4
size: -

CDR3: CASSFSGTFSTDTQYF
DNA: TGTGCCAGCAGCTTCTCCGGGACTTTTAGCACAGATACGCAGTATTTT
J: TRBJ2-3
D: -
V: TRBV7-2
size: -

CDR3: CASSLVHRDREQETQYF
DNA: TGTGCCAGCAGCTTAGTACACCGGGACAGGGAACAAGAGACCCAGTACTTC
J: TRBJ2-5
D: TRBD1
V: TRBV7-8
size: -

CDR3: CAASPRDTQYF
DNA: TGTGCCGCGTCTCCCCGGGATACGCAGTATTTT
J: TRBJ2-3
D: -
V: TRBV6-6
size: few

CDR3: CASSVLVRPPTDTQYF
DNA: TGTGCCAGCAGCGTGTTAGTGCGACCCCCTACAGATACGCAGTATTTT
J: TRBJ2-3
D: -
V: TRBV7-2
size: -

CDR3: CASTAGMNTEAFF
DNA: TGTGCCAGCACCGCAGGGATGAACACTGAAGCTTTCTTT
J: TRBJ1-1
D: -
V: TRBV7-9
size: few

CDR3: CASSQPGTGMADEQFF
DNA: TGTGCCAGCAGCCAACCAGGGACAGGGATGGCGGATGAGCAGTTCTTC
J: TRBJ2-1
D: TRBD1
V: TRBV14
size: -

CDR3: CASSRTGGADTQYF
DNA: TGTGCCAGCAGCCGGACAGGGGGTGCAGATACGCAGTATTTT
J: TRBJ2-3
D: TRBD1
V: TRBV7-9
size: -

CDR3: CSAPKAGVQETQYF
DNA: TGCAGTGCCCCGAAGGCGGGAGTACAAGAGACCCAGTACTTC
J: TRBJ2-5
D: TRBD2
V: TRBV20-1
size: -

CDR3: CASSPVLGTNYGYTF
DNA: TGTGCCAGCAGCCCGGTTCTGGGCACTAACTATGGCTACACCTTC
J: TRBJ1-2
D: -
V: TRBV7-2
size: few

CDR3: CASSVPGDYNEQFF
DNA: TGTGCCAGCAGCGTCCCGGGAGACTACAATGAGCAGTTCTTC
J: TRBJ2-1
D: -
V: TRBV7-2
size: few

CDR3: CASSLEAGGWDNEQFF
DNA: TGTGCCAGCAGCTTAGAAGCGGGAGGGTGGGACAATGAGCAGTTCTTC
J: TRBJ2-1
D: TRBD2
V: TRBV7-9
size: -

CDR3: CATNLDTGPYEQYF
DNA: TGTGCCACTAACTTAGACACGGGGCCTTACGAGCAGTACTTC
J: TRBJ2-7
D: -
V: TRBV10-3
size: many

CDR3: CASSLTRFYGYTF
DNA: TGTGCCAGCAGTTTAACCAGGTTCTATGGCTACACCTTC
J: TRBJ1-2
D: -
V: TRBV12-3/TRBV12-4
size: many

CDR3: CSARDRYSPSYGYTF
DNA: TGCAGTGCTAGAGATCGGTACAGTCCGAGCTATGGCTACACCTTC
J: TRBJ1-2
D: -
V: TRBV20-1
size: -

CDR3: CASSYRDSSYNEQFF
DNA: TGTGCCAGCAGTTACCGGGACAGCTCCTACAATGAGCAGTTCTTC
J: TRBJ2-1
D: TRBD1
V: TRBV6-2/TRBV6-3
size: many

CDR3: CASRVGSSGANVLTF
DNA: TGTGCCAGCAGGGTGGGGAGCTCTGGGGCCAACGTCCTGACTTTC
J: TRBJ2-6
D: -
V: TRBV28
size: -

CDR3: CASSSPSLAGVDEQYF
DNA: TGTGCCAGTAGTTCCCCGTCCCTAGCGGGAGTTGACGAGCAGTACTTC
J: TRBJ2-7
D: TRBD2
V: TRBV19
size: many

CDR3: CSAQGSGYGYTF
DNA: TGCAGTGCTCAAGGGAGCGGCTATGGCTACACCTTC
J: TRBJ1-2
D: -
V: TRBV20-1
size: -